This T cell receptor beta chain was documented in a study of shared clonotypes between healthy human individuals. The CDR3 loop spans 15 amino acids. The V end lost 2 bases, the J end lost 1 base, and 12 bases lay between the germline ends. In germline, CDR1 is LNHNV, CDR2 YYDKDF (reference sequence). Naive CD8 cells comprised CD45RO-negative, CCR7-positively selected cells, excluding terminally differentiated effector memory CD45RA+ cells. Every immunoSEQ plate was one replicate of a subset's evenly spread DNA. Using immunoSEQ multiplex PCR, the repertoire was profiled, and TCRdb retains in-frame clones only, with some absent. This table holds under 1 million clones, 95% to 97% found once.

The sequence came from a man between 25 and 39 years old in good health. This chain joins TRBV15 and TRBJ2-7; tentatively, D is TRBD2 (6 bases). The sample comprised naive CD8+ T cells sorted from blood. The CDR3 loop is CATSRTPGTSYEQYF. The CDR3 region has the DNA TGTGCCACCAGCAGAACCCCGGGGACTTCCTACGAGCAGTACTTC.